These 20 T cell receptor beta chains were all obtained from the same sample, sequenced in a study of T cells in Graves' hyperthyroidism and ophthalmopathy. RNA transcripts served as the template for amplifying TCR beta CDR3 regions. During a first-round RT-PCR of the TCR CDR3, the HTBI primer set was used. TCRdb passed the multiplex PCR reads through MiXCR, listing each CDR3 protein once. The sample lists some 490,000 distinct CDR3 sequences, 15% to 20% occurring once. Sample: blood. Receptors were obtained from a woman younger than 45 with Graves' ophthalmopathy.

J is TRBJ2-3 and V is TRBV28; TRBD2 matches 7 bases. The germline V gene encodes CDR1 MDHEN and CDR2 SYDVKM. This CDR3 spans 14 amino acids. The V and J ends lost 7 bases and 4 bases, in that order; junction bases with no gene match: 8. The CDR3 sequence: CASIRRENPDTQYF. CDR3 sequence (DNA): TGTGCCAGCATAAGGCGGGAGAACCCAGATACGCAGTATTTT.

The chain joins TRBV9 to TRBJ2-5; 9 bases align to TRBD1. The CDR3 is 15 residues long. Germline V lookup: CDR1 SGDLS, CDR2 YYNGEE. Unmatched junction bases numbered 8, after V lost 3 bases and J lost 5 bases. The CDR3 reads CASSASGTGRETQYF. Written as DNA, the CDR3 is TGTGCCAGCAGCGCTTCCGGGACAGGGCGGGAGACCCAGTACTTC.

This clonotype has a handful of counts. The chain uses TRBV28 and TRBJ1-3; no definite D call. Trimming shortened V by 6 bases and J by 0 bases, and 12 bases separated the two germline ends. The CDR3 has 15 residues. Germline V gene sequence: CDR1 MDHEN, CDR2 SYDVKM. The CDR3 is CASSPGRGSGNTIYF. CDR3 sequence (DNA): TGTGCCAGCAGCCCCGGACGGGGCTCTGGAAACACCATATATTTT.

This clonotype appeared many times. The chain links TRBV9 to TRBJ2-7; a possible D gene is TRBD2 (5 bases). The CDR3 contains 15 residues. CDR1 is SGDLS and CDR2 is YYNGEE in the germline V gene. V dropped 3 bases and J dropped 2 bases, with 15 bases sitting between them. CDR3 in amino acids: CASSGGGQAPYEQYF. The CDR3 coding sequence is TGTGCCAGCAGCGGCGGCGGGCAGGCACCCTACGAGCAGTACTTC. Full variable domain (outside the CDR3, taken from reference TRBV9 and TRBJ2-7): DSGVTQTPKHLITATGQRVTLRCSPRSGDLSVYWYQQSLDQGLQFLIQYYNGEERAKGNILERFSAQQFPDLHSELNLSSLELGDSALYFCASSGGGQAPYEQYFGPGTRLTVT.

J is TRBJ2-7 and V is TRBV9; 8 bases map to TRBD1. This CDR3 spans 15 amino acids. Germline V gives CDR1 SGDLS, CDR2 YYNGEE. Trimming at V came to 4 bases and at J to 5 bases, leaving 11 bases not matched to a gene. In DNA, the CDR3 is TGTGCCAGCAGCCCTCATCCCGGGACAGGCAACGAGCAGTACTTC. As protein: CASSPHPGTGNEQYF.

This clonotype was recorded many times. The V and J genes are TRBV3-1 and TRBJ2-1; 12 bases are a match to TRBD2. The CDR3 runs 15 residues. Germline V gene sequence: CDR1 LGHDT, CDR2 YNNKEL (reference sequence). V dropped 6 bases and J dropped 2; count of bases not matched to a gene: 2. The CDR3 nucleotides are TGTGCCAGCAGACGACTAGCGGGAGCCTACAATGAGCAGTTCTTC. Its protein product is CASRRLAGAYNEQFF.

The rearrangement uses TRBV20-1 and TRBJ2-7; 15 nucleotides line up with TRBD2. This CDR3 spans 15 amino acids. Looked up from germline, CDR1 is DFQATT and CDR2 is SNEGSKA (reference sequence). V lost 6 bases, J lost 2 bases, and 5 bases stayed unmatched. Here the CDR3 reads CSAGTSGRYTYEQYF. The CDR3 bases are TGCAGTGCCGGGACTAGCGGGAGGTACACCTACGAGCAGTACTTC.

This clonotype was detected only a few times. DNA of the CDR3: TGTGCCAGTAAGGGGGGAGTCGGGGGAGCGGGAGGTTACAATGAGCAGTTCTTC. Protein product: CASKGGVGGAGGYNEQFF. The J gene is TRBJ2-1, the V gene TRBV19; 9 positions match TRBD2. This CDR3 region has 18 residues. Trimming at V came to 7 bases and at J to 4 bases, leaving 17 bases not matched to a gene. The germline V gene has CDR1 LNHDA and CDR2 SQIVND (reference sequence).

This clonotype was seen at least ten times. The chain uses TRBV5-1 and TRBJ2-3; 12 nucleotides align to TRBD2. With V trimmed by 2 bases and J by 0 bases, 4 bases remained unmatched. Germline assignment: CDR1 SGHRS and CDR2 YFSETQ. The CDR3 loop spans 17 amino acids. CDR3 loop: CASSFGLAGPSTDTQYF. The CDR3 region has the DNA TGCGCCAGCAGCTTCGGACTAGCGGGACCTAGCACAGATACGCAGTATTTT.

This clonotype has at least ten counts. The V gene is TRBV20-1, the J gene TRBJ1-1; 7 nucleotides line up with TRBD1. Trimming took 0 bases from V and 3 from J; bases not matched to a gene: 7. CDR1 is DFQATT, CDR2 SNEGSKA, per germline (reference sequence). The CDR3 is 15 amino acids. The CDR3 coding sequence is TGCAGTGCTAGAGAACCAGGGGGTCGGGACACTGAAGCTTTCTTT. This codes for CSAREPGGRDTEAFF.

Many counts were recorded for this clonotype. The chain employs TRBV27 and TRBJ2-4; D not certain. Germline-derived CDR1 and CDR2 are MNHEY and SMNVEV (reference sequence). The CDR3 loop spans 14 amino acids. The V end was cut by 4 bases, the J end by 0 bases, with 7 bases between. CDR3 sequence: CASSSSLAKNIQYF. In DNA form, the CDR3 reads TGTGCCAGCAGTTCCTCATTAGCCAAAAACATTCAGTACTTC.

The J gene is TRBJ2-3, the V gene TRBV12-5; 8 bases agree with TRBD1. The CDR3 totals 13 residues. Germline V gene sequence: CDR1 LGHNT, CDR2 FRNRAP. V lost 8 bases, J lost 5 bases, and 6 bases stayed unmatched. CDR3 in amino acids: CASIGQGEDTQYF. The CDR3 DNA follows: TGTGCTAGTATCGGACAGGGTGAAGATACGCAGTATTTT.

This clonotype was counted at least ten times. This chain links TRBV16 with TRBJ2-7; maybe TRBD2 (5 bases). The CDR3 totals 15 residues. Germline V lookup: CDR1 KGHSY, CDR2 FQNENV. V dropped 0 bases and J dropped 0 bases, with 9 bases sitting between them. The chain's CDR3 is CASSQSTTSSYEQYF. The CDR3 DNA follows: TGTGCCAGCAGCCAATCAACCACTAGCTCCTACGAGCAGTACTTC.

The chain has TRBV5-5 and TRBJ1-1, with unresolved D. The CDR3 extends over 17 amino acids. Deletions cut 5 bases from V and 6 bases from J, with 26 bases between. Germline V gene sequence: CDR1 SGHKS, CDR2 YYEKEE (reference sequence). CDR3 in amino acids: CASSSPPTWGRIAEAFF. Here the CDR3 DNA reads TGTGCCAGCAGTTCCCCGCCCACCTGGGGAAGGATAGCTGAAGCTTTCTTT.

The rearrangement uses TRBV19 and TRBJ2-1; TRBD2 aligns across 8 bases. The CDR3 loop spans 17 amino acids. Trimming removed 3 bases from V and 2 bases from J; junction bases left unmatched: 9. Looked up from germline, CDR1 is LNHDA and CDR2 is SQIVND (reference sequence). The CDR3 loop reads CASSIVTSAYTYNEQFF. The CDR3 nucleotides read TGTGCCAGTAGTATTGTGACTAGCGCCTATACCTACAATGAGCAGTTCTTC.

The CDR3 DNA is TGTGCCAGCAGCCAAGGGTGGACAGGGGGCAATGAGCAGTTCTTC. This gives the protein CASSQGWTGGNEQFF. This sequence joins TRBV11-1 and TRBJ2-1; TRBD1 aligns across 10 bases. The CDR3 loop spans 15 amino acids. V lost 5 bases to trimming and J lost 6 bases; unmatched junction nucleotides: 7. CDR1 SGHAT and CDR2 FQDESV come from the germline V gene (reference sequence).

The table lists this clonotype with a few counts. The chain couples TRBV4-3 to TRBJ1-1; TRBD1 might be the D (5 bases). The CDR3 runs 13 residues. From germline, CDR1 is LGHNA and CDR2 YSLEER. V lost 0 bases, J lost 7 bases, and 9 bases lay in between. CDR3: CASSQDPQGEAFF. The DNA of the CDR3 is TGCGCCAGCAGCCAAGATCCCCAGGGTGAAGCTTTCTTT.

This clonotype was seen many times. V is TRBV20-1 and J is TRBJ2-3; 10 bases map to TRBD2. The V gene's germline CDR1 is DFQATT and CDR2 SNEGSKA (reference sequence). With 7 bases clipped from V and 0 bases from J, the junction kept 10 bases outside the gene matches. This CDR3 region has 16 residues. CDR3 DNA: TGCAGTGGGCTAGCGGGAGACTCCGCTAGCACAGATACGCAGTATTTT. The encoded protein is CSGLAGDSASTDTQYF.

This clonotype was observed a handful of times. The chain carries TRBV7-2 and TRBJ2-2; no reliable D call. Trimming shortened V by 5 bases and J by 2 bases, and 6 bases separated the two germline ends. CDR3 length: 13 residues. Looked up from germline, CDR1 is SGHTA and CDR2 is FQGNSA. The CDR3 bases are TGTGCCAGCAGCATCCCTAACACCGGGGAGCTGTTTTTT. Translated: CASSIPNTGELFF.

For the CDR3, the DNA is TGCAGTGCTAGAGCTCTTAGCGGGAGGGACTCCTACAATGAGCAGTTCTTC. This translates into CSARALSGRDSYNEQFF. The chain employs TRBV20-1 and TRBJ2-1, with 11 positions matching TRBD2. Germline loops: CDR1 DFQATT, CDR2 SNEGSKA (reference sequence). The CDR3 covers 17 residues. With 1 base clipped from V and 0 bases from J, the junction kept 5 bases outside the gene matches.